This T cell receptor (beta chain) appears in the sequencing data of a study of read filtering for tumor transcriptome and immune sequencing (dated by TCRdb to 2018 to 2020). A note on the overall study: The cohort was composed of more than 16 male and 14 to 15 female patients, with a mean age of approximately 66 years and an age range of about 45 to 90. Per sample, about 3.5 to 10.27 million TCR-region mapped reads were obtained with IR-seq, compared with only roughly 85 to 1273 with RNA-seq. The study compared TCR repertoires from targeted immune repertoire sequencing and bulk whole-transcriptome sequencing run on the same bone marrow samples. As a main aim, a read-filtering strategy for immune repertoire data was addressed, with the specific question being whether clonotypes supported by a single read should be removed. After DNase treatment, whole-transcriptome libraries were prepared using the TruSeq RNA Access Library Prep Kit. By revised international staging, under 10 patients were R-ISS I, 15 to 20 were R-ISS II and 6 or 7 were R-ISS III. What the research found in general, with its limitations: Clonotypes were captured by IR-seq at much higher depth and more reliably than by RNA-seq, and smaller IR-seq throughput was sufficient for identification of most shared clonotypes. Removing single-read clonotypes increased the correlation between IR-seq and RNA-seq shared clonotype proportions. In IR-seq, about four fifths of clonotypes but approximately 3.6% of total reads were represented by single-read clonotypes, whereas in RNA-seq, about 69% of clonotypes and approximately 40% of reads were represented by single-read clonotypes. Rather than purified T cells, the sorted CD138-negative fraction was a mixed bone marrow immune population.

The Immunoverse kit was used to build TCR libraries from 400 ng RNA, with molecular barcoded adaptors covering alpha/delta and beta/gamma chains. TCR library preparation used the same RNA that was used for transcriptome sequencing. Sequencing of TCR libraries was carried out on an Illumina HiSeq 4000 with 2 x 150 cycles. The authors' pipeline ran thus. Using MiXCR, which included quality filtering and error correction, TCR reads were aligned to human V, D, J and C references and then assembled into CDR3 clonotypes. The tcR package in R was used for analysis of clonotype counts and gene usage diversity. For inspection of raw mapping reads, RNA-seq reads were mapped by STAR aligner version 2.5.3a onto GRCh37 of the human genome. To test how sequencing depth affected the clonotypes detected, IR-seq fastq files were randomly downsampled with Seqtk 1.3. In-frame beta chains were kept once TCRdb had trimmed the public reads at Q25 with fastp and called clones with MiXCR. Duplicate CDR3 protein sequences are folded into a single record with the most common DNA and genes. These V and J calls rely on TCRdb rather than the paper's analysis. The sample records approximately 20,000 distinct CDR3 sequences, approximately 20% of which are singletons. The ten largest clones add up to 24% of the sample.

This clonotype turned up a few times. The target of this receptor is not known. Just one base apart from a much larger clone, this may be a read error. Every patient had bone marrow sampled at the time of active disease. Ficoll-Hypaque density gradient centrifugation was used to isolate bone marrow mononuclear cells. Myeloma plasma cells were removed and CD138-negative cells were obtained by negative selection following labeling with CD138 magnetic microbeads on a MACS separator. Flow cytometry with CD138 antibodies on an Attune NxT was used to check how pure the isolated cells were. Total RNA was extracted using TRIzol reagent and was quantified on a NanoDrop spectrophotometer. Paired RNA-seq and IR-seq were performed on the CD138-negative bone marrow sample of each patient. The CDR3 spans 11 residues, from the cysteine through the phenylalanine. Of the read, only the CDR3 DNA is kept; its 33 bases are in frame from base 1.

The sequence joins TRBV12-3 or TRBV12-4 to TRBJ2-1; there is no confident call for the D gene. Material for sequencing was a population of CD138-negative cells sorted from bone marrow. In the paper's terms, the cell subset or site label means: bone marrow mononuclear cells depleted of CD138+ plasma/myeloma cells by negative magnetic selection. The sequence came from a donor aged 40 or older with multiple myeloma. The CDR3 amino acid sequence is: CACSLSNEQFF. The DNA is TGTGCCTGCAGTTTATCGAATGAGCAGTTCTTC.